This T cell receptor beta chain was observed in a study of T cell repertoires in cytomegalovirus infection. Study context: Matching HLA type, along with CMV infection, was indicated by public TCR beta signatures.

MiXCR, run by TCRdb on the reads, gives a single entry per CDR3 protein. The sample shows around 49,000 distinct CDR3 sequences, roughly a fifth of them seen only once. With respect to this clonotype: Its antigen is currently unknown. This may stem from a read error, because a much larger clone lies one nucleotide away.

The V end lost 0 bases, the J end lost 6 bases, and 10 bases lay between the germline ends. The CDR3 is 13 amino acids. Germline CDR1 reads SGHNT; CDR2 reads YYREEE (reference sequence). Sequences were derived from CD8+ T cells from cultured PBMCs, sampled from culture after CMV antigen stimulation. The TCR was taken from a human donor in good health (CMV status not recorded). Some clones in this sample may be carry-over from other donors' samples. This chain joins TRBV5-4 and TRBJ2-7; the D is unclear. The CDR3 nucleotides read TGTGCCAGCAGCTTGGCCGTTTTGGGCGAGCAGTACTTC. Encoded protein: CASSLAVLGEQYF.